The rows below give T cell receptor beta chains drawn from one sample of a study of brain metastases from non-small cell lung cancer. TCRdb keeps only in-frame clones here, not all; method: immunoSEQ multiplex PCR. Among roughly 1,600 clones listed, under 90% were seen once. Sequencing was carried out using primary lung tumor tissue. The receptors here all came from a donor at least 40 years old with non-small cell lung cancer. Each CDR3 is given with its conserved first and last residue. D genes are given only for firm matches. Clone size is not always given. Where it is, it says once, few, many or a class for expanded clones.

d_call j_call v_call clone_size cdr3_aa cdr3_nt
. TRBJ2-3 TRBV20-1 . CSASPAGFTDTQYF TGCAGTGCTAGTCCTGCAGGTTTTACAGATACGCAGTATTTT
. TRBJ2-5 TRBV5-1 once CASSPGLEETQYF TGCGCCAGCAGCCCTGGACTGGAAGAGACCCAGTACTTC
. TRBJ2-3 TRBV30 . CAWNTEGHIDTQYF TGTGCCTGGAATACGGAAGGACACATAGATACGCAGTATTTT
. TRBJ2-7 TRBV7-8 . CASLLDFSYEQYF TGTGCCAGCTTACTGGACTTCTCCTACGAGCAGTACTTC
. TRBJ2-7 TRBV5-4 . CASSLGRGGGYEQYF TGTGCCAGCAGCTTAGGCAGGGGAGGGGGTTACGAGCAGTACTTC
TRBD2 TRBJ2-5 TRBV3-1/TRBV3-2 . CASIAEAGGGETQYF TGTGCCAGCATCGCCGAGGCGGGGGGTGGGGAGACCCAGTACTTC
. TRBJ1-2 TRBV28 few CASSTDSRGYTF TGTGCCAGCAGTACTGACAGTCGAGGCTACACCTTC